Each of the 6 T cell receptor beta chains below was sequenced from the same sample in a study of cytomegalovirus exposure and HLA in healthy donors. PCR involved 60 Vbeta and 13 Jbeta primers. Here immunoSEQ multiplex PCR was the method, and the copy in TCRdb shows in-frame clones only, minus some. The sample contains under 150,000 clones, under 10% of which appear only once. The sample consisted of PBMCs. These receptors all come from a middle-aged woman in good health and CMV-seropositive.

This chain uses TRBV7-2 with TRBJ2-2; D ambiguous. Looked up from germline, CDR1 is SGHTA and CDR2 is FQGNSA. The CDR3 length is 12 residues. The V gene lost 4 bases and the J gene lost 3 bases, with 3 bases spanning the gap. The CDR3: CASSSYTGELFF. The DNA of the CDR3 is TGTGCCAGCAGCTCTTACACCGGGGAGCTGTTTTTT.

The genes are TRBV7-2 and TRBJ2-7; 9 positions agree with TRBD2. This CDR3 region has 16 residues. V was clipped by 5 bases and J by 3 bases; unmatched bases: 11. Germline CDR1 reads SGHTA; CDR2 reads FQGNSA. The chain's CDR3 is CASSPEVLAGNYEQYF. DNA of the CDR3: TGTGCCAGCAGCCCAGAGGTTCTAGCGGGGAACTACGAGCAGTACTTC.

The J gene is TRBJ1-3, the V gene TRBV18; D gene uncertain. V lost 7 bases and J 0 bases, leaving 16 bases between the germline ends. Germline V gene data show CDR1 as KGHSH and CDR2 as LQKENI. The CDR3 has 16 amino acids. The DNA for the CDR3 is TGTGCCAGCTTAGCGGCAGGCCGGGTCTCTGGAAACACCATATATTTT. Its protein is CASLAAGRVSGNTIYF.

Only a few counts were recorded for this clone. This chain's CDR3 is CSVDPGAGNTIYF. The CDR3 nucleotides are TGCAGCGTTGACCCGGGGGCTGGAAACACCATATATTTT. The rearrangement uses TRBV29-1 and TRBJ1-3; a weak D match, TRBD1 (5 bases). This CDR3 region has 13 residues. The V gene's germline CDR1 is SQVTM and CDR2 ANQGSEA. The V end was cut by 3 bases, the J end by 2 bases, with 8 bases between. The full variable domain, in which reference TRBV29-1 and TRBJ1-3 provide the parts outside the CDR3, is SAVISQKPSRDICQRGTSLTIQCQVDSQVTMMFWYRQQPGQSLTLIATANQGSEATYESGFVIDKFPISRPNLTFSTLTVSNMSPEDSSIYLCSVDPGAGNTIYFGEGSWLTVV.

This clone was found a few times. The rearrangement joins TRBV5-8 to TRBJ2-1; tentatively, D is TRBD1 (6 bases). V dropped 1 base and J dropped 5 bases, with 10 bases sitting between them. The germline V gene has CDR1 SGHTS and CDR2 YDEGEE. The CDR3 is 14 residues long. This CDR3 reads CASSLYSGDNEQFF. For the CDR3, the DNA is TGTGCCAGCAGCTTGTACTCAGGGGACAATGAGCAGTTCTTC.

The V and J genes are TRBV6-1 and TRBJ2-3, with 8 bases lining up with TRBD2. With 1 base clipped from V and 0 bases from J, the junction kept 9 bases outside the gene matches. The length of the CDR3 is 18 residues. Germline V gene data show CDR1 as MNHNS and CDR2 as SASEGT. CDR3 loop: CASSEGAGALSSTDTQYF. The DNA for the CDR3 is TGTGCCAGCAGTGAAGGAGCGGGGGCCCTATCTAGCACAGATACGCAGTATTTT.